These T cell receptor beta chains were read from a single sample in a study of blood T cell repertoires in COVID-19. The protocol was immunoSEQ multiplex PCR, while the TCRdb copy is restricted to in-frame clones and leaves out a portion. Of about 73,000 clones listed, around four fifths were seen once; the top ten hold 5% to 6%. Input material: peripheral blood. The source is a man aged 50 or older with active COVID-19. Both conserved end residues are part of each CDR3. A D gene is named only where the DNA matches it firmly. The size of a clone is reported for some rows only, either as once, few or many, or as a class for expanded clones.

v_gene: TRBV4-3
len: 18
abundance: -
d_gene: TRBD2
j_gene: TRBJ2-1
CDR3aa: CASSQGGGREGDHNEQFF
CDR3nt: TGCGCCAGCAGCCAAGGTGGAGGGCGGGAGGGGGACCACAATGAGCAGTTCTTC

v_gene: TRBV5-1
len: 15
abundance: few
d_gene: -
j_gene: TRBJ2-7
CDR3aa: CASSLGQAGSYEQYF
CDR3nt: TGCGCCAGCAGCTTGGGTCAAGCGGGCTCCTACGAGCAGTACTTC

v_gene: TRBV6-5
len: 14
abundance: -
d_gene: -
j_gene: TRBJ2-1
CDR3aa: CASSRSGGPNEQFF
CDR3nt: TGTGCCAGCAGTCGGAGCGGAGGGCCCAATGAGCAGTTCTTC

v_gene: TRBV5-1
len: 18
abundance: -
d_gene: -
j_gene: TRBJ2-5
CDR3aa: CASSSPWRASNLQETQYF
CDR3nt: TGCGCCAGCAGCTCCCCGTGGAGGGCTTCTAATCTTCAAGAGACCCAGTACTTC

v_gene: TRBV19
len: 16
abundance: -
d_gene: TRBD2
j_gene: TRBJ2-3
CDR3aa: CASSILSGRYTDTQYF
CDR3nt: TGTGCCAGTAGTATACTCAGCGGGAGGTACACAGATACGCAGTATTTT

v_gene: TRBV6-2/TRBV6-3
len: 12
abundance: -
d_gene: -
j_gene: TRBJ2-7
CDR3aa: CASSWFRDEQYF
CDR3nt: TGTGCCAGCAGTTGGTTTAGAGACGAGCAGTACTTC

v_gene: TRBV21-1
len: 17
abundance: -
d_gene: -
j_gene: TRBJ2-2
CDR3aa: CASSKGGGGTGGLELFF
CDR3nt: TGTGCCAGCAGCAAAGGAGGAGGAGGGACAGGGGGCCTGGAGCTGTTTTTT

v_gene: TRBV25-1
len: 17
abundance: -
d_gene: TRBD2
j_gene: TRBJ2-2
CDR3aa: CASRPAGGGKNTGELFF
CDR3nt: TGTGCCAGCAGACCCGCCGGGGGGGGGAAAAACACCGGGGAGCTGTTTTTT

v_gene: TRBV6-5
len: 14
abundance: -
d_gene: -
j_gene: TRBJ1-2
CDR3aa: CASSSERANYGYTF
CDR3nt: TGTGCCAGCAGTTCCGAGAGGGCTAACTATGGCTACACCTTC

v_gene: TRBV15
len: 15
abundance: -
d_gene: -
j_gene: TRBJ2-3
CDR3aa: CATSSRGGSTDTQYF
CDR3nt: TGTGCCACCAGCTCCCGAGGGGGTAGCACAGATACGCAGTATTTT

v_gene: TRBV10-3
len: 17
abundance: -
d_gene: TRBD2
j_gene: TRBJ2-5
CDR3aa: CAISETPASGGMGTQYF
CDR3nt: TGTGCCATCAGTGAGACCCCGGCTAGCGGAGGGATGGGGACCCAGTACTTC